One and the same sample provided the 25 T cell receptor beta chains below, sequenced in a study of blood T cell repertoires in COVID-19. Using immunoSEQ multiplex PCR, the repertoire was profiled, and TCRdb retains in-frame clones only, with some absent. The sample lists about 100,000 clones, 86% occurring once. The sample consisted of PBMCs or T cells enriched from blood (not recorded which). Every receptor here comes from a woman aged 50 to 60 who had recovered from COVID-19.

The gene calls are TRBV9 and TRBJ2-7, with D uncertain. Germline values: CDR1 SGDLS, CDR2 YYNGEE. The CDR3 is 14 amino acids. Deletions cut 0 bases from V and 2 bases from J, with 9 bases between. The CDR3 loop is CASSVEAGPYEQYF. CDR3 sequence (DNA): TGTGCCAGCAGCGTAGAGGCAGGTCCCTACGAGCAGTACTTC.

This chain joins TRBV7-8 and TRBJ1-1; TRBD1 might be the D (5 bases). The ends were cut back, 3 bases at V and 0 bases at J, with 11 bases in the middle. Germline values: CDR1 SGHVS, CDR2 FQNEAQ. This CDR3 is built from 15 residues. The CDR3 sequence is CASSLQGRLNTEAFF. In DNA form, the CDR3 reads TGTGCCAGCAGCTTGCAGGGAAGATTGAACACTGAAGCTTTCTTT. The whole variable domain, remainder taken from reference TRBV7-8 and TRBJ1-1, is GAGVSQSPRYKVAKRGQDVALRCDPISGHVSLFWYQQALGQGPEFLTYFQNEAQLDKSGLPSDRFFAERPEGSVSTLKIQRTQQEDSAVYLCASSLQGRLNTEAFFGQGTRLTVV.

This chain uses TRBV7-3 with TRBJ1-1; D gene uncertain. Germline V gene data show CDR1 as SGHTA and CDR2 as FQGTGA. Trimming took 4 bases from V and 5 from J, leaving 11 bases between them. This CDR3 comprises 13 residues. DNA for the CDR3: TGTGCCAGCAGCTCCGGGATCAGGACTGAAGCTTTCTTT. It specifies CASSSGIRTEAFF.

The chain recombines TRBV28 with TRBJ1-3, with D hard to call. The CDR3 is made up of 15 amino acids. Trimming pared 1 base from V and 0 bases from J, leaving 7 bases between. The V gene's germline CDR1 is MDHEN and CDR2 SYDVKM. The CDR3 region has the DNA TGTGCCAGCAGTTTATTCCCAGGCTCTGGAAACACCATATATTTT. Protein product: CASSLFPGSGNTIYF.

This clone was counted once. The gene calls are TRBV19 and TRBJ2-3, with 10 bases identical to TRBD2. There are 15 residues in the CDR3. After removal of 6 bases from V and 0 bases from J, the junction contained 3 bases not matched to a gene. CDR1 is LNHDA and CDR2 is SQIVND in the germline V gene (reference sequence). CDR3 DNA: TGTGCCAGTAGGGCTAGCGGGGGTAGCACAGATACGCAGTATTTT. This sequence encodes CASRASGGSTDTQYF.

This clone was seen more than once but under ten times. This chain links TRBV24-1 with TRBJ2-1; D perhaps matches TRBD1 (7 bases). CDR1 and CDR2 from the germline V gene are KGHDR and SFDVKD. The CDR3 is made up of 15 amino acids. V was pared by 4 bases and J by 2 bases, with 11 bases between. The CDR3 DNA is TGTGCCACCAGTGAACCAGGGGGGACCTACAATGAGCAGTTCTTC. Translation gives CATSEPGGTYNEQFF.

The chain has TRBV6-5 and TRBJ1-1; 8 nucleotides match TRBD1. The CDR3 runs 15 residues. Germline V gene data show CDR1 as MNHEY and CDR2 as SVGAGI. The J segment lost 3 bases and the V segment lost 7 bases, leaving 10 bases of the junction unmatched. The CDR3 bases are TGTGCCAGCACCTTCCTCGGACAGGGTGACACTGAAGCTTTCTTT. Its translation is CASTFLGQGDTEAFF.

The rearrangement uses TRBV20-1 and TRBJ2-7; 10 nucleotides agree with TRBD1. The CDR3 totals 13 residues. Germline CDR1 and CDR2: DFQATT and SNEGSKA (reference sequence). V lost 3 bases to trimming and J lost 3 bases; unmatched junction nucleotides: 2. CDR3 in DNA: TGCAGTGCTAGTTGGGACAGGGGCTACGAGCAGTACTTC. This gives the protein CSASWDRGYEQYF.

CDR3 nucleotides: TGCGCCAGCAGCCAAGATCCCGACAGGGGAGTTGCAGCTTTCTTT. Translating it yields CASSQDPDRGVAAFF. The chain carries TRBV4-1 and TRBJ1-1; 8 nucleotides match TRBD1. Unmatched junction bases numbered 10, after V lost 0 bases and J lost 10 bases. The CDR3 is 15 amino acids. Germline-derived CDR1 and CDR2 are MGHRA and YSYEKL.

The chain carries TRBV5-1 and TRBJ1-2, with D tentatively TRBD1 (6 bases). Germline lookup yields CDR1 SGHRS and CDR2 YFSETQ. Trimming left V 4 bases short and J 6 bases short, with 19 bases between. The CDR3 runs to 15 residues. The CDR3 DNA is TGCGCCAGCAGCACGAACCCCCAGGGGTACGATGGCTACACCTTC. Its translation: CASSTNPQGYDGYTF.

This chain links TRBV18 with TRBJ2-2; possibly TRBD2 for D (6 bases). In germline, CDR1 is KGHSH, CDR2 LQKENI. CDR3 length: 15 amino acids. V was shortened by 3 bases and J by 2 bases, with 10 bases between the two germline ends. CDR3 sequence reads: CASSPGRGNTGELFF. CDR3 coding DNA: TGTGCCAGCTCACCGGGGCGGGGAAACACCGGGGAGCTGTTTTTT.

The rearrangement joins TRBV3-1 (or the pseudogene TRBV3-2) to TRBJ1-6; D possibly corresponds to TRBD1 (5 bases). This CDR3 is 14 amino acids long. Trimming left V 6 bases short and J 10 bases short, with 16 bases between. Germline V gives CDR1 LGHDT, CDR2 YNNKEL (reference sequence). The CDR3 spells CASSQGRGRSPLHF. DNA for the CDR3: TGTGCCAGCAGTCAGGGAAGGGGCAGGTCACCCCTCCACTTT.

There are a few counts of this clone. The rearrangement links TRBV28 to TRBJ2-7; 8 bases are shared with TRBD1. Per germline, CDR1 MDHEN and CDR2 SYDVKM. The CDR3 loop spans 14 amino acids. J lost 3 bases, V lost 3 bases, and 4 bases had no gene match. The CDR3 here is CASSLSDRVYEQYF. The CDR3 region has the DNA TGTGCCAGCAGTTTGTCGGACAGGGTCTACGAGCAGTACTTC.

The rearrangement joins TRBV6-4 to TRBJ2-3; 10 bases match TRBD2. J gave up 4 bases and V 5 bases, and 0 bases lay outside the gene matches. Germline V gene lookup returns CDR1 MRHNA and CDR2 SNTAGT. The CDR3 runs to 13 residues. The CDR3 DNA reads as TGTGCCAGCAGTAGCGGGGGGGCAGATACGCAGTATTTT. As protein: CASSSGGADTQYF.

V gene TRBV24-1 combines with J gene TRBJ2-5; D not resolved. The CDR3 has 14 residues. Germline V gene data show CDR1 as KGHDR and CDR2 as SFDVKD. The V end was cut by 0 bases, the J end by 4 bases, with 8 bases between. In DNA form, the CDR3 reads TGTGCCACCAGTGATTTGCGGCTAGGAGAGACCCAGTACTTC. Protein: CATSDLRLGETQYF.

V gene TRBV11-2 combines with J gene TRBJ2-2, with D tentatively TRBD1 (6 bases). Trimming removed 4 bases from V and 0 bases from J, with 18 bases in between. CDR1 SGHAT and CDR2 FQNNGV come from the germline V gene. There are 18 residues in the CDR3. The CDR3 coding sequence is TGTGCCAGCAGCTCGAGGACAGACCCACTCGCGAACACCGGGGAGCTGTTTTTT. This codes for CASSSRTDPLANTGELFF.

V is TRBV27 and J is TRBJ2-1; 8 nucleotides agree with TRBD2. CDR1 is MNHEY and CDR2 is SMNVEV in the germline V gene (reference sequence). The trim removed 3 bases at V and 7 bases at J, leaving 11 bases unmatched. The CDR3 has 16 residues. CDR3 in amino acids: CASSFPTAGARNEQFF. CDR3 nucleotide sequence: TGTGCCAGCAGTTTCCCCACAGCGGGAGCTAGAAATGAGCAGTTCTTC.

Written as DNA, the CDR3 is TGTGCCAGCAGTTCCGGTCCTCAGCAGTTCTTC. It is translated as CASSSGPQQFF. The genes are TRBV28 and TRBJ2-1; D gene unclear. The CDR3 totals 11 residues. Per germline, CDR1 MDHEN and CDR2 SYDVKM. V was clipped by 4 bases and J by 11 bases, with 9 bases between them.

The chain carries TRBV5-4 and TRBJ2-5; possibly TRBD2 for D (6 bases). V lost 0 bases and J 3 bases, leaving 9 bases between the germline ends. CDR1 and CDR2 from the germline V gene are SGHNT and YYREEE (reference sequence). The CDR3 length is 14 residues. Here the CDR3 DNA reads TGTGCCAGCAGCTTGGAAGGACTAAAAGAGACCCAGTACTTC. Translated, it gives CASSLEGLKETQYF.

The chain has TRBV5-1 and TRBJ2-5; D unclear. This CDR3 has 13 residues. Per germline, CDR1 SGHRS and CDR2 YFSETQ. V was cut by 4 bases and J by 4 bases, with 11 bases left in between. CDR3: CASSHPAGETQYF. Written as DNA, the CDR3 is TGCGCCAGCAGCCACCCAGCAGGAGAGACCCAGTACTTC. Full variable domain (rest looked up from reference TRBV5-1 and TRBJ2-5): KAGVTQTPRYLIKTRGQQVTLSCSPISGHRSVSWYQQTPGQGLQFLFEYFSETQRNKGNFPGRFSGRQFSNSRSEMNVSTLELGDSALYLCASSHPAGETQYFGPGTRLLVL.

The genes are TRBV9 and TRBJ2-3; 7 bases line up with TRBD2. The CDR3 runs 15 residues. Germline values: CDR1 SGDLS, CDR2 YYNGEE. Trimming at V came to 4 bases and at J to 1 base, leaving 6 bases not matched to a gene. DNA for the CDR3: TGTGCCAGCAGCACCACCGCGGGGGGCACAGATACGCAGTATTTT. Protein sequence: CASSTTAGGTDTQYF.

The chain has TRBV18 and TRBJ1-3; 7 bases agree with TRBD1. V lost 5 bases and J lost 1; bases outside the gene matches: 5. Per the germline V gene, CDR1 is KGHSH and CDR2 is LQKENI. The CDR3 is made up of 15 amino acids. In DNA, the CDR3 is TGTGCCAGCTCATCAAAGGGGGCGTCTGGAAACACCATATATTTT. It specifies CASSSKGASGNTIYF.

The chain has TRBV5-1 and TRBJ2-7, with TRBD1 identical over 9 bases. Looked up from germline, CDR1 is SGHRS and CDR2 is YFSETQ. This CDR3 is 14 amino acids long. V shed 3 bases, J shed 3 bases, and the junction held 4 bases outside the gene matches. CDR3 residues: CASSYRDRVYEQYF. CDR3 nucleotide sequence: TGCGCCAGCAGCTACCGGGACAGGGTCTACGAGCAGTACTTC.

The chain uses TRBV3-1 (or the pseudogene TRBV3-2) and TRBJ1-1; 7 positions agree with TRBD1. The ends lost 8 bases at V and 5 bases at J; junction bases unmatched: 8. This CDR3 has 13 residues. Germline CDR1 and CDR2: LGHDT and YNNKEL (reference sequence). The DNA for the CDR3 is TGTGCCAGCGCAAAGACAGGGTGGACTGAAGCTTTCTTT. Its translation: CASAKTGWTEAFF.

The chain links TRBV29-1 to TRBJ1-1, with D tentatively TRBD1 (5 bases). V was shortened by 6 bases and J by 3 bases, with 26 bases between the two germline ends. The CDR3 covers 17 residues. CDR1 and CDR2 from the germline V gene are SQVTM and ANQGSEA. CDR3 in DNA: TGCAGCGTCCGCGTTTTAGTATTGGGGCGTGGGTACACTGAAGCTTTCTTT. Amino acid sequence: CSVRVLVLGRGYTEAFF. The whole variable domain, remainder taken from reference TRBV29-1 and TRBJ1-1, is SAVISQKPSRDICQRGTSLTIQCQVDSQVTMMFWYRQQPGQSLTLIATANQGSEATYESGFVIDKFPISRPNLTFSTLTVSNMSPEDSSIYLCSVRVLVLGRGYTEAFFGQGTRLTVV.